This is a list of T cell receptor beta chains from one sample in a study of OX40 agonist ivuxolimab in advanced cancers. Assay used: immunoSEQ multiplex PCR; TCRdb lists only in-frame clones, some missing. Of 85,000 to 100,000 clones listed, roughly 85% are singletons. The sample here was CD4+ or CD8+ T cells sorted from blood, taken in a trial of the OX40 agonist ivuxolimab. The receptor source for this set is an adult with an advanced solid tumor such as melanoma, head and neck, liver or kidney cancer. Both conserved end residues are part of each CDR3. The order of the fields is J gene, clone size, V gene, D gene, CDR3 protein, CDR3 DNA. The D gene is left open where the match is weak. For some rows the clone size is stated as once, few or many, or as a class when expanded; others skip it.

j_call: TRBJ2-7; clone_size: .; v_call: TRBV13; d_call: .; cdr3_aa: CASSPALGQSYEQYF; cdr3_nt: TGTGCCAGCAGCCCAGCGCTGGGACAATCCTACGAGCAGTACTTC
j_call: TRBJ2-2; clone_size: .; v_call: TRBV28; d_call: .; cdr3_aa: CASSAGTTHRELFF; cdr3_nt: TGTGCCAGCAGCGCCGGGACAACCCACCGGGAGCTGTTTTTT
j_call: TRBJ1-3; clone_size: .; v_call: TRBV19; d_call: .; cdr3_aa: CASTPRGSPRSGNTIYF; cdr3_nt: TGTGCCAGTACGCCCCGGGGATCCCCACGCTCTGGAAACACCATATATTTT
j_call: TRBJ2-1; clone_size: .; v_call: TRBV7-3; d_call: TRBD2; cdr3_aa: CASSLRSSGGTYNEQFF; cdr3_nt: TGTGCCAGCAGCTTAAGGTCTAGCGGGGGTACCTACAATGAGCAGTTCTTC
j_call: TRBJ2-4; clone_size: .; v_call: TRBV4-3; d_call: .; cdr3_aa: CASSHVFAKNIQYF; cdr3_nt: TGCGCCAGCAGCCATGTATTTGCCAAAAACATTCAGTACTTC
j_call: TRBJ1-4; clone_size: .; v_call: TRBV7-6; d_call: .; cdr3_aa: CASSLAGPPTDEKLFF; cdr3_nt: TGTGCCAGCAGCTTAGCGGGACCGCCAACAGATGAAAAACTGTTTTTT
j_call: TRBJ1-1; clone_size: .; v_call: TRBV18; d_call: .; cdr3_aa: CASSPTRNTEAFF; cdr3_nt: TGTGCCAGCTCACCAACCAGGAACACTGAAGCTTTCTTT
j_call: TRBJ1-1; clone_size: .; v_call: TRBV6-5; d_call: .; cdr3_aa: CASSYSDMNTEAFF; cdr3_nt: TGTGCCAGCAGTTACTCGGACATGAACACTGAAGCTTTCTTT
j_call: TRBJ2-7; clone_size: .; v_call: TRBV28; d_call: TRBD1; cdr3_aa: CASSFRGQSSYEQYF; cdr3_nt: TGTGCCAGCAGTTTCAGGGGACAGAGCTCCTACGAGCAGTACTTC
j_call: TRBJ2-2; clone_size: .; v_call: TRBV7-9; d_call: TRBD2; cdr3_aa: CASSLTAGVSGGELFF; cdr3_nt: TGTGCCAGCAGCTTAACAGCGGGAGTATCCGGCGGGGAGCTGTTTTTT
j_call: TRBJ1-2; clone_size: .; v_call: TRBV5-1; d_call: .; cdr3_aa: CASSPQGVYGYTF; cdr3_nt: TGCGCCAGCAGCCCACAGGGAGTCTATGGCTACACCTTC
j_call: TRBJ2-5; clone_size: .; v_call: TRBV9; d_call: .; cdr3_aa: CASSVALHQETQYF; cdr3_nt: TGTGCCAGCAGCGTTGCCCTCCACCAAGAGACCCAGTACTTC
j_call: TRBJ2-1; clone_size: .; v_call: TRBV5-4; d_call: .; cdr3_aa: CAGAALARAHEQFF; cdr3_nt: TGTGCCGGCGCAGCCCTAGCGCGAGCCCATGAGCAGTTCTTC
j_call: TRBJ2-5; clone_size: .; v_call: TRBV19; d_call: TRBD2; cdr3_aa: CASSIAGLAGGPGETQYF; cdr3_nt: TGTGCCAGTAGTATCGCGGGACTAGCGGGAGGGCCGGGGGAGACCCAGTACTTC
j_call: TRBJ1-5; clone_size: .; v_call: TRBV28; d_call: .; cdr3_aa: CASTTGNQPQHF; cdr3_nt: TGTGCCAGCACAACAGGCAATCAGCCCCAGCATTTT
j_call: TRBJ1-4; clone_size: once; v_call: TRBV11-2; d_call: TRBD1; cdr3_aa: CASSSLQGPHEKLFF; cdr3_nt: TGTGCCAGCAGCTCGTTACAGGGGCCTCATGAAAAACTGTTTTTT
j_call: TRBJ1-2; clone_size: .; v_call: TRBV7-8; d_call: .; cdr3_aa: CASSLAGVGYTF; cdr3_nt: TGTGCCAGCAGCTTAGCAGGGGTAGGCTACACCTTC
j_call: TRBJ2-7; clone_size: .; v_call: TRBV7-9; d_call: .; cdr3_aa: CASSLVQGREAFEQYF; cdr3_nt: TGTGCCAGCAGCTTAGTTCAGGGCAGGGAAGCCTTCGAGCAGTACTTC
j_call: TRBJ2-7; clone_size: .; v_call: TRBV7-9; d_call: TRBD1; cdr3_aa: CASSFRDGTGEDF; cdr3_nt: TGTGCCAGCAGCTTCCGGGATGGGACAGGGGAGGACTTC
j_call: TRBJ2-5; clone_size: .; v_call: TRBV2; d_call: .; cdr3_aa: CASTRMYQETQYF; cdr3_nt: TGTGCCAGCACCCGAATGTACCAAGAGACCCAGTACTTC
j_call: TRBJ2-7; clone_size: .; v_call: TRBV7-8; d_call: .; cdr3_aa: CASSPRELFNEQYF; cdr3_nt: TGTGCCAGCAGCCCCCGGGAACTGTTTAACGAGCAGTACTTC
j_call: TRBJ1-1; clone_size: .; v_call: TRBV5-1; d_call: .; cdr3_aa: CASSLAVDTEAFF; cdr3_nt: TGCGCCAGCAGCTTGGCCGTGGACACTGAAGCTTTCTTT
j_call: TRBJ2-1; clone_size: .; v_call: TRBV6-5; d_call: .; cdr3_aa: CASSKWEADEQFF; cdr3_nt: TGTGCCAGCAGTAAGTGGGAGGCTGATGAGCAGTTCTTC
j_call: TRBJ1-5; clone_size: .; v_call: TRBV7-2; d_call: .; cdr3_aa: CASSLGAGYQPQHF; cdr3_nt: TGTGCCAGCAGCTTAGGAGCAGGGTATCAGCCCCAGCATTTT
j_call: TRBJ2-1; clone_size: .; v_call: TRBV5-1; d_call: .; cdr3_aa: CASRGLISYNEQFF; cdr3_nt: TGCGCCAGCAGGGGTCTAATCTCCTACAATGAGCAGTTCTTC
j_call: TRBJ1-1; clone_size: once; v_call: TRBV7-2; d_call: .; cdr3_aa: CASSLAGRGGTEAFF; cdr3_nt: TGTGCCAGCAGCTTAGCGGGACGGGGAGGAACTGAAGCTTTCTTT
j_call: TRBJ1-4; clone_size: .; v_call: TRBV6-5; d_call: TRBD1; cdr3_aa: CASSPRTGREKLFF; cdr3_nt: TGTGCCAGCAGCCCCCGGACAGGACGGGAAAAACTGTTTTTT
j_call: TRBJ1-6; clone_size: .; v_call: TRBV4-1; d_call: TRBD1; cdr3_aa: CASSHVGGGLKNSPLHF; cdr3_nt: TGCGCCAGCAGCCATGTAGGAGGGGGCTTAAAGAATTCACCCCTCCACTTT
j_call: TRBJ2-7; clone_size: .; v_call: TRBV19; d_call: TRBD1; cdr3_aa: CASSYRQGAYEQYF; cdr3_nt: TGTGCCAGTAGCTATCGACAGGGGGCCTACGAGCAGTACTTC
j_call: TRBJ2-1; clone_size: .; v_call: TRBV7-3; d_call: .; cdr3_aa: CASSPGRNYNEQFF; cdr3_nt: TGTGCCAGCAGCCCTGGACGAAACTACAATGAGCAGTTCTTC
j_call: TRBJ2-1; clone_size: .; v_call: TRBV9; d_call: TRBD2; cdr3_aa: CASSVRLAGNNEQFF; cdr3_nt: TGTGCCAGCAGCGTAAGGCTAGCGGGGAACAATGAGCAGTTCTTC
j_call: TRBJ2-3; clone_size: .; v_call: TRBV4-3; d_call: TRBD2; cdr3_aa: CASSQERSSGGSTDTQYF; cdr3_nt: TGCGCCAGCAGCCAAGAGCGGTCTAGCGGGGGCAGCACAGATACGCAGTATTTT
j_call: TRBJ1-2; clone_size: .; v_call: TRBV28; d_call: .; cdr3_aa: CASSLEGLYGYTF; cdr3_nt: TGTGCCAGCAGTTTAGAGGGGTTGTATGGCTACACCTTC
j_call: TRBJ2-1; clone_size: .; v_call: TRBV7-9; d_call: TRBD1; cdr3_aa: CASSQWTGYNEQFF; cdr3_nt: TGTGCCAGCAGCCAGTGGACAGGATACAATGAGCAGTTCTTC
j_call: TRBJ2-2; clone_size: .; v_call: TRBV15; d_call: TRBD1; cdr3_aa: CATSRKADRGANTGELFF; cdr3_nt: TGTGCCACCAGCAGAAAAGCGGACAGGGGCGCGAACACCGGGGAGCTGTTTTTT
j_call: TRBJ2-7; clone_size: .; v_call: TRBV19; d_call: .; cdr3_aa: CASSIRDIRPQYF; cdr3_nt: TGTGCCAGTAGTATCCGGGACATTCGTCCGCAGTACTTC
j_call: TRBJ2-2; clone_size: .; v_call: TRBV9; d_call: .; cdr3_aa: CASSLQTGELFF; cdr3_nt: TGTGCCAGCAGCCTACAGACCGGGGAGCTGTTTTTT
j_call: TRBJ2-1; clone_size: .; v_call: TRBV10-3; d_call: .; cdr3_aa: CAIARGASDNEQFF; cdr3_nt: TGTGCCATCGCGAGGGGGGCCTCAGACAATGAGCAGTTCTTC
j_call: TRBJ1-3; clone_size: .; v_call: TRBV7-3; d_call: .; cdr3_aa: CASSLTATGSGNTIYF; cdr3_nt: TGTGCCAGCAGCTTAACGGCCACAGGGAGTGGAAACACCATATATTTT
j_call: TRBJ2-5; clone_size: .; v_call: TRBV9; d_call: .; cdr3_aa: CASSVSPQETQYF; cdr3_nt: TGTGCCAGCAGCGTCAGCCCCCAAGAGACCCAGTACTTC
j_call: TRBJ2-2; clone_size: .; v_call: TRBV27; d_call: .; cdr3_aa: CASSPGNANTGELFF; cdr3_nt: TGTGCCAGCTCCCCCGGGAACGCGAACACCGGGGAGCTGTTTTTT
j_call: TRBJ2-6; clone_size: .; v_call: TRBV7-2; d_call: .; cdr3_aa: CASSPTHSTLAGANVLTF; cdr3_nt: TGTGCCAGCAGCCCAACCCATTCAACCTTGGCTGGGGCCAACGTCCTGACTTTC
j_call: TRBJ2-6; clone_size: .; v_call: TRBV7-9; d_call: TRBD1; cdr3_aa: CASSLGPTGAGANVLTF; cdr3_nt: TGTGCCAGCAGCTTAGGCCCCACAGGGGCTGGGGCCAACGTCCTGACTTTC
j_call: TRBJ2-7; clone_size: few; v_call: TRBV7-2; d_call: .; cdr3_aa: CASSSWGDSYSYEQYF; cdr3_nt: TGTGCCAGCAGTTCCTGGGGGGACTCGTACTCCTACGAGCAGTACTTC
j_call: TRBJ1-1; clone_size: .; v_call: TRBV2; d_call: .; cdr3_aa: CASSDRETEAFF; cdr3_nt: TGTGCCAGCAGTGATAGGGAGACTGAAGCTTTCTTT
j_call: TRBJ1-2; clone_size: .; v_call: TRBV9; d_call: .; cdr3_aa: CASSPMWGDGYGYTF; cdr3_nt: TGTGCCAGCAGCCCCATGTGGGGGGACGGCTATGGCTACACCTTC
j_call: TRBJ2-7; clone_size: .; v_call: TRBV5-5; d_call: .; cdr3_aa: CASSPQGSLGEQYF; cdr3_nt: TGTGCCAGCAGCCCCCAAGGATCCTTGGGGGAGCAGTACTTC
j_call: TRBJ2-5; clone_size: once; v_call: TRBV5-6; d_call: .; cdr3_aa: CASSPNYNGQETQYF; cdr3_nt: TGTGCCAGCAGCCCCAACTACAACGGACAAGAGACCCAGTACTTC
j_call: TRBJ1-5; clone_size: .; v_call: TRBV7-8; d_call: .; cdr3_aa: CASSLVGGVSNQPQHF; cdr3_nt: TGTGCCAGCAGCTTAGTGGGTGGCGTGAGCAATCAGCCCCAGCATTTT
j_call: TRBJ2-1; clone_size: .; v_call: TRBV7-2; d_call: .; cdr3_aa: CASSQLQVSHEQFF; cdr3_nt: TGTGCCAGCAGCCAGCTACAAGTCTCCCATGAGCAGTTCTTC
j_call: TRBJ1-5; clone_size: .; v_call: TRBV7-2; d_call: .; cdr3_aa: CASNNIGGNQPQHF; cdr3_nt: TGTGCCAGCAACAACATCGGGGGCAATCAGCCCCAGCATTTT
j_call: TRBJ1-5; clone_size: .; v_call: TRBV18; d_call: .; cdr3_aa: CASSPTGRSSNQPQHF; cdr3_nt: TGTGCCAGCTCACCAACAGGGAGAAGTAGCAATCAGCCCCAGCATTTT
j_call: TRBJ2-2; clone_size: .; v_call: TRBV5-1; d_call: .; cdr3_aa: CASSIRQLIEANTGELFF; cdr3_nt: TGCGCCAGCAGCATACGACAATTGATCGAAGCGAACACCGGGGAGCTGTTTTTT
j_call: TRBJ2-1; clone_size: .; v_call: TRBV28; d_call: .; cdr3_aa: CASLFRDEQFF; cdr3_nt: TGTGCCAGCCTCTTCCGGGACGAGCAGTTCTTC
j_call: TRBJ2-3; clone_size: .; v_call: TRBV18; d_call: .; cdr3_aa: CASSRGGITDTQYF; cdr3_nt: TGTGCCAGCTCACGTGGGGGGATCACAGATACGCAGTATTTT
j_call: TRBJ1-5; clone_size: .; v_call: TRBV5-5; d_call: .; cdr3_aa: CASSLNYETISPQHF; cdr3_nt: TGTGCCAGCAGCTTGAACTATGAAACAATCAGCCCCCAGCATTTT
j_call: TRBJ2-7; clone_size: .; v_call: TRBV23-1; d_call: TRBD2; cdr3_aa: CASSQCPGTSGRAYGSYEQYF; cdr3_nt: TGCGCCAGCAGTCAATGTCCCGGGACTAGCGGGAGGGCCTACGGCTCCTACGAGCAGTACTTC
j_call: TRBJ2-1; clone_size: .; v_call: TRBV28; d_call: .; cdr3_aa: CASSLGDSRMGEQFF; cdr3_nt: TGTGCCAGCAGTTTAGGGGACTCCCGGATGGGTGAGCAGTTCTTC
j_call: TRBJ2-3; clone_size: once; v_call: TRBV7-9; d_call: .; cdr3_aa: CASSPSSRADTQYF; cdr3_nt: TGTGCCAGCAGCCCCTCTAGCAGGGCCGATACGCAGTATTTT